Reported below is one TCR beta chain. Its matching antigen is unknown. These data come from a study of cytomegalovirus exposure and HLA in healthy donors. Study-level results: Of the V segments, some could not be distinguished, including TRBV6-2 and TRBV6-3, and were excluded.

Amplification used 60 Vbeta primers and 13 Jbeta primers. Sequencing was performed with immunoSEQ multiplex PCR; in TCRdb, only in-frame clones are kept and a portion is missing. The sample lists under 200,000 clones; about 72% were seen once. Unrecorded immune exposure was likely among donors, who were nominally healthy when sampled. V dropped 5 bases and J dropped 4 bases, with 12 bases sitting between them. This CDR3 is 15 amino acids long. Germline V gene lookup returns CDR1 SGHVS and CDR2 FNYEAQ. This receptor was taken from a man in his fifties or sixties in good health and CMV-seropositive. The chain couples TRBV7-6 to TRBJ2-6; D gene ambiguous. Sequenced material: PBMCs. The CDR3 protein is CASSGYSSGANVLTF. DNA for the CDR3: TGTGCCAGCAGCGGTTACAGCTCCGGGGCCAACGTCCTGACTTTC. Full variable domain (missing parts from reference TRBV7-6 and TRBJ2-6): GAGVSQSPRYKVTKRGQDVALRCDPISGHVSLYWYRQALGQGPEFLTYFNYEAQQDKSGLPNDRFSAERPEGSISTLTIQRTEQRDSAMYRCASSGYSSGANVLTFGAGSRLTVL.